The rows below give T cell receptor beta chains drawn from one sample of a study of blood T cell repertoires in COVID-19. Assay used: immunoSEQ multiplex PCR; TCRdb lists only in-frame clones, some missing. The data show approximately 310,000 clones, about 89% seen once. Specimen: peripheral blood. The receptors come from a woman between 45 and 65 years old who had recovered from COVID-19. The CDR3 runs from the conserved cysteine through the conserved F or W. A D gene is named only where the DNA matches it firmly. Clone size is shown for a subset of rows, as once, few, many or a class of expanded clone.

J	V	size	D	DNA	CDR3
TRBJ1-1	TRBV7-6	-	-	TGTGCCAGCAGCCCAAGCATGAACACTGAAGCTTTCTTT	CASSPSMNTEAFF
TRBJ2-3	TRBV5-4	-	-	TGTGCCAGCAGCTTGGCCGGACTACGCACAGATACGCAGTATTTT	CASSLAGLRTDTQYF
TRBJ2-6	TRBV4-3	-	-	TGCGCCAGCAGTTCCAGGGGCTCTGGGGCCAACGTCCTGACTTTC	CASSSRGSGANVLTF
TRBJ2-5	TRBV5-1	-	TRBD2	TGCGCCAGCAGCTTGGAGCGGGGGGGCCGGTCAGAGACCCAGTACTTC	CASSLERGGRSETQYF
TRBJ2-3	TRBV5-4	-	-	TGTGCCAGCAGCTACGGTCGCCCCACAGATACGCAGTATTTT	CASSYGRPTDTQYF
TRBJ2-2	TRBV4-3	-	-	TGCGCCAGCAGCCAAGATAGCGGTTCCACCGGGGAGCTGTTTTTT	CASSQDSGSTGELFF
TRBJ2-7	TRBV19	few	TRBD1	TGTGCCAGCCGCTCGGACAGGGACGAGCAGTACTTC	CASRSDRDEQYF
TRBJ1-1	TRBV28	-	-	TGTGCCGCGGCGTCGGGGGGCAGAGGCACTGAAGCTTTCTTT	CAAASGGRGTEAFF
TRBJ1-3	TRBV28	-	TRBD1	TGTGCCAGCAGTTTGGGGACAGGGGCTGGAAACACCATATATTTT	CASSLGTGAGNTIYF
TRBJ2-1	TRBV5-1	-	-	TGCGCCAGCAGCTTTCCCGGGAGCTCCTACAATGAGCAGTTCTTC	CASSFPGSSYNEQFF
TRBJ2-3	TRBV29-1	-	-	TGCAGCGTTTCGAGGCGCTTCACAGATACGCAGTATTTT	CSVSRRFTDTQYF
TRBJ1-6	TRBV9	once	-	TGTGCCAGCAGCGTGAGCTACAGGGAAGGAAATAATTCACCCCTCCACTTT	CASSVSYREGNNSPLHF
TRBJ2-5	TRBV3-1/TRBV3-2	-	TRBD1	TGTGCCAGCAGAAGACCGGGACAGGGTACCCAAGAGACCCAGTACTTC	CASRRPGQGTQETQYF
TRBJ1-1	TRBV5-5	-	TRBD1	TGTGCCAGCAGCCAGGGGACAGCTACGAACACTGAAGCTTTCTTT	CASSQGTATNTEAFF
TRBJ2-2	TRBV19	-	TRBD1	TGTGCCAGTAGTATTCGGGACAGGAACACCGGGGAGCTGTTTTTT	CASSIRDRNTGELFF
TRBJ2-7	TRBV5-1	-	-	TGCGCCAGCAGCTTGGCCTGGGGAGTCGAGAACGAGCAGTACTTC	CASSLAWGVENEQYF
TRBJ2-2	TRBV19	few	-	TGTGCCAGTAGAAAAACAGGGTTCGCCGGGGAGCTGTTTTTT	CASRKTGFAGELFF
TRBJ2-1	TRBV7-3	once	TRBD2	TGTGCCAGCAGCCCCGGCGGTCGAGCGGGGGTTCAGGGTGAGCAGTTCTTC	CASSPGGRAGVQGEQFF
TRBJ2-1	TRBV3-1/TRBV3-2	-	-	TGTGCCAGCAGCCACTACGGTAGCTCCAATGAGCAGTTCTTC	CASSHYGSSNEQFF
TRBJ1-1	TRBV11-3	-	-	TGTGCCAGCAGCGCTACTCCGGGGACTGAAGCTTTCTTT	CASSATPGTEAFF
TRBJ2-3	TRBV5-8	-	-	TGTGCCAGCTCTTACACAGATACGCAGTATTTT	CASSYTDTQYF
TRBJ2-3	TRBV7-2	-	-	TGTGCCAGCAGCTTTGCGAGGTACGATACGCAGTATTTT	CASSFARYDTQYF
TRBJ2-3	TRBV7-2	-	-	TGTGCCAGCAGCTTAGAGGAGGTGCTCGGGACAGATACGCAGTATTTT	CASSLEEVLGTDTQYF
TRBJ1-5	TRBV28	-	TRBD1	TGTGCCAGCAGTTTCAGAGGGGGCCATCAGCCCCAGCATTTT	CASSFRGGHQPQHF
TRBJ2-5	TRBV7-2	-	TRBD1	TGTGCCAGCAGCCGGAGGACAGGGACAAAAGAGACCCAGTACTTC	CASSRRTGTKETQYF
TRBJ2-7	TRBV20-1	-	-	TGCAGTGCTAGCAGGGACGAGCAGTACTTC	CSASRDEQYF
TRBJ1-3	TRBV5-1	-	TRBD1	TGCGCCAGCAGCCCGTCGGGACAGACTGGAAACACCATATATTTT	CASSPSGQTGNTIYF
TRBJ1-1	TRBV5-8	-	-	TGTGCCAGCAGGGCCAGGGGAAGTGAGCGGGCTTTCTTT	CASRARGSERAFF
TRBJ1-3	TRBV19	-	-	TGTGCCAGTAGTATATCCGGGGACTCTGGAAACACCATATATTTT	CASSISGDSGNTIYF
TRBJ1-4	TRBV7-2	-	TRBD1	TGTGCCAGCAGCCCTCAGACAGGGGGAAGCGAAAAACTGTTTTTT	CASSPQTGGSEKLFF
TRBJ2-7	TRBV5-4	once	TRBD1	TGTGCCAGCAGCGGAGGAACAGGGGTCTCCTACGAGCAGTACTTC	CASSGGTGVSYEQYF
TRBJ2-7	TRBV28	-	-	TGTGCCAGCAGTTGGGACACCTCTTCCGAGCAGTACTTC	CASSWDTSSEQYF
TRBJ1-5	TRBV28	-	TRBD1	TGTGCCAGCAGAAGCCATACAGGGGGCGGTCAGCCCCAGCATTTT	CASRSHTGGGQPQHF
TRBJ2-7	TRBV29-1	-	-	TGCAGCGTTGAAAGTTCTAAGGGAGTTTACGAGCAGTACTTC	CSVESSKGVYEQYF
TRBJ1-5	TRBV28	-	TRBD1	TGTGCCAGCAAATGGGGCAGGGGGCGGGATCAGCCCCAGCATTTT	CASKWGRGRDQPQHF
TRBJ2-2	TRBV5-1	few	-	TGCGCCAGCAGCATCCGGGAAGCCGGGGAGCTGTTTTTT	CASSIREAGELFF
TRBJ2-3	TRBV28	-	TRBD2	TGTGCCCTACAACCCAGCCGGGGGGGAGATACGCAGTATTTT	CALQPSRGGDTQYF